This T cell receptor (beta chain) comes out of a study of T cells in Graves' hyperthyroidism and ophthalmopathy (dated by TCRdb to the late 2010s). Regarding the research as a whole: Peripheral blood was collected at initial diagnosis, before any treatment. A discovery cohort of roughly 100 patients, approximately 45 with Graves' ophthalmopathy and under 60 with stable Graves' hyperthyroidism, was used to find distinguishing TCR V-J signatures. Prospective prediction of ophthalmopathy was tested in an independent validation cohort of approximately 19 hyperthyroidism patients and 17 patients who later progressed to ophthalmopathy. The 75 to 100 discovery patients were divided at random into training and test sets in a 7:3 ratio. The study also compared thyroid tissue and blood T-cell repertoires from more than five Graves' hyperthyroidism patients. After blood sampling, hyperthyroidism patients were treated with methimazole at a starting dose of 30 mg daily, and ophthalmopathy patients were treated with high-dose intravenous methylprednisolone. The paper reports TCR Vbeta CDR3 sequencing of about 140 peripheral blood samples: approximately 41 ophthalmopathy, about 75 hyperthyroidism and 17 progressor patients.

Moderately to severely active disease, a Clinical Activity Score of at least 3, a NOSPECS grade of at least 4, and a duration under 3 months were present in ophthalmopathy patients. Exclusion was applied to patients with uncontrolled infections, other autoimmune diseases, pregnancy or lactation. Clinical symptoms, serum thyroxine and TRAb, thyroid ultrasound, and orbital computed tomography formed the basis for the diagnoses. PBMCs were separated from roughly 10 ml of fresh peripheral blood using Ficoll-Paque density gradient centrifugation. Total RNA was extracted using Trizol reagent, and RNA quality was assessed on an Agilent 2100 Bioanalyzer. Summary of the overall study and its limitations: In validation, the model predicted progression to ophthalmopathy with just under 71% sensitivity and less than 80% specificity, a median of approximately 6.7 months before onset. Most expanded thyroid clonotypes (frequency above 0.001) were also detected in blood, suggesting blood repertoires may reflect thyroid immune responses. A model built on a 13 V-J signature distinguished ophthalmopathy from stable hyperthyroidism, reaching 87.88% sensitivity and approximately 81% specificity in cross-validation and 80%/75% in testing. No statistical method was used to set the sample size in advance, and investigators knew the group allocation.

In the case of this clonotype: No antigen is known for it. No much larger clone exists at a distance of one base, and base qualities are not known.

CDR1 and CDR2, per the germline V gene, are LGHNA and YSLEER. Relative to germline, V is 4 bases shorter and J is 0 bases shorter, with 14 bases between their ends. The CDR3, cysteine through phenylalanine, is 16 amino acids long. Only the CDR3 portion is preserved as DNA: 48 bases, with reading frame beginning at the first base. The TCR beta CDR3 regions were amplified from the RNA transcripts. A first-round RT-PCR of the TCR CDR3 used the HTBI primer set with the Qiagen OneStep RT-PCR kit. The libraries were constructed in a second round of multiplex PCR and then size-selected and purified. Paired-end sequencing of the libraries was performed with 100 bp reads on an Illumina HiSeq2000. The authors processed their data as follows. Raw data were processed with SOAPnuke, discarding reads with adapters, uncalled bases, mean Phred below 15, or no exact constant-primer or identifier match. COPE v1.2.5 was used to merge the high-quality paired reads, and each unique nucleotide sequence was defined as a clonotype. MiTCR v1.1 was used to align the clonotypes against IMGT TRBV, TRBD and TRBJ reference segments. The analysis included only V-J combinations with a frequency above 0.0001, which together covered around 99% of the repertoires. The TCS score was defined as the ratio of F50 (clonal expansion) to E x V (chaos), calculated using BLOSUM62-based TCRdist between CDR3 peptides within each V-J. Welch's t-statistics and random forest reduced roughly 500 V-J features to 13, which were used in a naive Bayes classifier (R e1071). TCRdb reprocessed the public reads (quality trimming at Q25 with fastp, clone calling with MiXCR) and kept in-frame beta chains. Under each unique CDR3 protein, matching rows form one entry showing the most common genes and DNA. Here the V and J calls rest on TCRdb's processing, not on the authors' analysis. This sample gives about 640,000 distinct CDR3 sequences in total; roughly 15% of them show up just once. 12% of the sample comes from the top ten.

Sequenced: blood. The receptor was derived from a woman aged 45-59 years with Graves' ophthalmopathy. The chain uses TRBV4-3 and TRBJ2-3, and possibly TRBD1, on 6 matching bases. The CDR3 protein sequence reads: CASSRRGGTSTDTQYF. Read as DNA, the sequence is TGCGCCAGCAGCCGCCGAGGGGGTACTAGCACAGATACGCAGTATTTT.